Presented here are 10 T cell receptor beta chains from one specimen sequenced in a study of patients and donors after allogeneic stem cell transplantation. MiXCR, applied by TCRdb to the RT-PCR reads, yields one record per CDR3 protein. Of approximately 170,000 distinct CDR3 sequences listed, over 25% are singletons. Material: blood, either unsorted or a sorted T cell fraction (not recorded which). Source of these receptors: a human donor who was either an allogeneic HSCT recipient or a stem cell or donor lymphocyte infusion donor (not recorded which). It is not recorded whose cells these are; they may come from a transplant donor.

The gene calls are TRBV5-1 and TRBJ1-1; no definite D call. V was shortened by 4 bases and J by 0 bases, with 7 bases between the two germline ends. This CDR3 has 13 residues. Germline V gives CDR1 SGHRS, CDR2 YFSETQ. The CDR3 sequence: CASSTTMNTEAFF. The CDR3 DNA follows: TGCGCCAGCAGCACTACAATGAACACTGAAGCTTTCTTT.

V and J are TRBV4-3 and TRBJ2-2; D remains unclear. The CDR3 totals 14 residues. The germline gives CDR1 LGHNA, CDR2 YSLEER. Trimming removed 0 bases at V and 6 bases at J, with 8 bases between. In DNA form, the CDR3 reads TGCGCCAGCAGCCAAGAAATCTCCCCCGGGGAGCTGTTTTTT. Its protein product is CASSQEISPGELFF.

This clonotype was seen more than once but under ten times. The chain recombines TRBV25-1 with TRBJ2-5; D remains unclear. Trimming took 6 bases from V and 5 from J, leaving 13 bases between them. The CDR3 runs to 13 residues. The germline V gene has CDR1 MGHDK and CDR2 SYGVNS. DNA for the CDR3: TGTGCCAGCAGGACCGTTCTAGGGGAGACCCAGTACTTC. Amino acids: CASRTVLGETQYF.

The genes are TRBV9 and TRBJ1-6; 9 nucleotides line up with TRBD1. There are 15 residues in the CDR3. With 0 bases clipped from V and 9 bases from J, the junction kept 4 bases outside the gene matches. CDR1 and CDR2 (germline): SGDLS, YYNGEE. The CDR3 spells CASSVDRGRSSPLHF. CDR3 sequence (DNA): TGTGCCAGCAGCGTAGACAGGGGGCGAAGTTCACCCCTCCACTTT.

The chain employs TRBV5-1 and TRBJ2-1, with 12 bases matching TRBD2. The CDR3 consists of 14 residues. V shed 4 bases, J shed 7 bases, and the junction held 3 bases outside the gene matches. The V gene's germline CDR1 is SGHRS and CDR2 YFSETQ. CDR3: CASSPGTSGNEQFF. CDR3 sequence (DNA): TGCGCCAGCAGCCCCGGGACTAGCGGGAATGAGCAGTTCTTC.

The rearrangement uses TRBV9 and TRBJ2-1; TRBD1 matches at 9 bases. The trim removed 6 bases at V and 9 bases at J, leaving 10 bases unmatched. In germline, CDR1 is SGDLS, CDR2 YYNGEE. There are 14 residues in the CDR3. For the CDR3, the DNA is TGTGCCAGCACGCGGTCGGGACAGGGTACTGAGCAGTTCTTC. Protein product: CASTRSGQGTEQFF.

This clonotype appeared a few times. This chain connects TRBV7-9 to TRBJ1-1; D is ambiguous. The CDR3 covers 14 residues. CDR1 is SEHNR and CDR2 is FQNEAQ in the germline V gene (reference sequence). Trimming stripped 1 base from V and 1 base from J, with 7 bases between. CDR3 region: CASSLGWENTEAFF. The CDR3 region has the DNA TGTGCCAGCAGCTTAGGCTGGGAGAACACTGAAGCTTTCTTT.

This clonotype was detected only a few times. CDR3 sequence reads: CASSPGAEQAQHF. The CDR3 region has the DNA TGTGCCAGCTCACCGGGCGCGGAACAGGCCCAGCATTTT. The genes are TRBV18 and TRBJ1-5, with a weak D call TRBD1 (5 bases). The germline gives CDR1 KGHSH, CDR2 LQKENI. This CDR3 spans 13 amino acids. The V end lost 3 bases, the J end lost 11 bases, and 14 bases lay between the germline ends.

The chain uses TRBV29-1 and TRBJ2-7; a weak D match, TRBD2 (5 bases). In germline, CDR1 is SQVTM, CDR2 ANQGSEA. CDR3 length: 10 amino acids. The V gene lost 3 bases and the J gene lost 5 bases, with 5 bases spanning the gap. Written as DNA, the CDR3 is TGCAGCGTTGACGGGAACGAGCAGTACTTC. It specifies CSVDGNEQYF.

A few counts support this clonotype. The genes are TRBV18 and TRBJ1-6; D remains unclear. Between the trimmed V and J ends, which lost 4 bases and 9 bases, there was a span of 13 bases. Per the germline V gene, CDR1 is KGHSH and CDR2 is LQKENI. The CDR3 length is 14 residues. Here the CDR3 reads CASSLTVPISPLHF. CDR3 in DNA: TGTGCCAGCTCACTCACCGTCCCGATTTCACCCCTCCACTTT.